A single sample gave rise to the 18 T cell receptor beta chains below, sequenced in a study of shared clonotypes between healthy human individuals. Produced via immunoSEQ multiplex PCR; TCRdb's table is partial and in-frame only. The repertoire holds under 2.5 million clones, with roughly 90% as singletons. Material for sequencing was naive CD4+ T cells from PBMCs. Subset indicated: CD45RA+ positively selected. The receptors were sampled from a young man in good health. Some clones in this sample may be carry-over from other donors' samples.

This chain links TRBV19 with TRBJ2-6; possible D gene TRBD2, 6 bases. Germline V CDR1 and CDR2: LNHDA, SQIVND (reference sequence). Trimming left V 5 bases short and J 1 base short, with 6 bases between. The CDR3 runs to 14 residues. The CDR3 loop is CASSGRSGANVLTF. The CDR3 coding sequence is TGTGCCAGTAGTGGGAGGTCTGGGGCCAACGTCCTGACTTTC.

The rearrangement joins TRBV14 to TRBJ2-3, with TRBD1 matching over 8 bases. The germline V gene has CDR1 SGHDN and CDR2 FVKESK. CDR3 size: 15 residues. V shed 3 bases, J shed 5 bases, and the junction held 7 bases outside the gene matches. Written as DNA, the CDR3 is TGTGCCAGCAGCCATCCAGGGGGCGCGGTAGATACGCAGTATTTT. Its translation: CASSHPGGAVDTQYF.

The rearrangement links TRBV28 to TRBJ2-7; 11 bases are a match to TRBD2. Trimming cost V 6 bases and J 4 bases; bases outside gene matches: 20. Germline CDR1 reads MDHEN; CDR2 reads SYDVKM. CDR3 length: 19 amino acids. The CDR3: CASSSLGASGRLELYEQYF. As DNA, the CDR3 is TGTGCCAGCAGCTCGCTTGGGGCTAGCGGGAGGTTAGAATTATACGAGCAGTACTTC.

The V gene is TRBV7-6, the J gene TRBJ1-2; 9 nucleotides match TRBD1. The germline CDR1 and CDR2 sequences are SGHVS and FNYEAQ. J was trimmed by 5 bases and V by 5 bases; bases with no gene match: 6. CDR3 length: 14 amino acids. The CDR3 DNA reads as TGTGCCAGCAGCGCCGGGACAGGGATGTATGGCTACACCTTC. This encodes CASSAGTGMYGYTF.

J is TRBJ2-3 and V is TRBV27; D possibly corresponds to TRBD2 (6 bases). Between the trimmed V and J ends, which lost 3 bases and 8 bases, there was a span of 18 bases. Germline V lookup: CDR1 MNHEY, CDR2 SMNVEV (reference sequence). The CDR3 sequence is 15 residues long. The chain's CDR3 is CASSFRSGRRSTQYF. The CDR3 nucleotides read TGTGCCAGCAGTTTTAGGTCAGGGAGGCGGAGTACGCAGTATTTT.

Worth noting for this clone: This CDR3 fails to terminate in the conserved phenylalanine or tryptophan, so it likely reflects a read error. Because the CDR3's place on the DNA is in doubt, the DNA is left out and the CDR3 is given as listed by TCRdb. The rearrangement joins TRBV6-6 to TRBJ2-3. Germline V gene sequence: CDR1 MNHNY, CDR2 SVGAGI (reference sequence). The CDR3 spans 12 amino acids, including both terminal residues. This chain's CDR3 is CASSGLEQPGVL.

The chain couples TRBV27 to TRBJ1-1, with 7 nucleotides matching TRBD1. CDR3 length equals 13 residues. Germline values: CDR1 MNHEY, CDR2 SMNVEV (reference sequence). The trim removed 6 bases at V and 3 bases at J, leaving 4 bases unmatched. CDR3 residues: CASSTGAHTEAFF. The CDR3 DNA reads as TGTGCCAGCAGCACAGGGGCGCACACTGAAGCTTTCTTT.

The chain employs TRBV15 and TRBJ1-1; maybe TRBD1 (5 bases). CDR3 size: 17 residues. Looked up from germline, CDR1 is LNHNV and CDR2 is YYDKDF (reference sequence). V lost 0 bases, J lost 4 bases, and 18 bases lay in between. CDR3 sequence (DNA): TGTGCCACCAGCAGAGATGGGTATCGGGGCGCGTTCACTGAAGCTTTCTTT. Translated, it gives CATSRDGYRGAFTEAFF. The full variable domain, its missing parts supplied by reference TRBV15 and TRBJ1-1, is DAMVIQNPRYQVTQFGKPVTLSCSQTLNHNVMYWYQQKSSQAPKLLFHYYDKDFNNEADTPDNFQSRRPNTSFCFLDIRSPGLGDTAMYLCATSRDGYRGAFTEAFFGQGTRLTVV.

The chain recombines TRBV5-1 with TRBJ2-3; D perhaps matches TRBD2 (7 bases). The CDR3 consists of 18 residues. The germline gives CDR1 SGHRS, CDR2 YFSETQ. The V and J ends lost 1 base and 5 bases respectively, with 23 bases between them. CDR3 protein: CASSLTARGRGLVDTQYF. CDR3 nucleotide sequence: TGCGCCAGCAGCTTGACAGCAAGAGGGCGGGGGCTGGTAGATACGCAGTATTTT.

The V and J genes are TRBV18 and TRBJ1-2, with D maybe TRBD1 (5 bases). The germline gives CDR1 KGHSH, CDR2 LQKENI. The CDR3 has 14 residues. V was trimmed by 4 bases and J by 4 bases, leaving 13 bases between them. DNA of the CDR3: TGTGCCAGCTCACGTGGTGGGGCGAGCTATGGCTACACCTTC. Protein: CASSRGGASYGYTF.

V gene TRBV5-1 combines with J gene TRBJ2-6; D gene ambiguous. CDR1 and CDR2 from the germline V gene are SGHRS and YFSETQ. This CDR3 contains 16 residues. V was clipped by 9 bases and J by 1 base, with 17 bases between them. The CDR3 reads CATRTFVSSGANVLTF. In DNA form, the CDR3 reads TGCGCCACCCGGACGTTCGTTAGTTCTGGGGCCAACGTCCTGACTTTC.

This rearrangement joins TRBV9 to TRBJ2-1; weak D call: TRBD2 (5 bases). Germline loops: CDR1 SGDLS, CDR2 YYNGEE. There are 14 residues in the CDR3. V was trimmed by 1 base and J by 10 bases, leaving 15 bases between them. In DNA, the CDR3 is TGTGCCAGCAGCGTACCTTCCCGGGGAGCCGAGCAGTTCTTC. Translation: CASSVPSRGAEQFF.

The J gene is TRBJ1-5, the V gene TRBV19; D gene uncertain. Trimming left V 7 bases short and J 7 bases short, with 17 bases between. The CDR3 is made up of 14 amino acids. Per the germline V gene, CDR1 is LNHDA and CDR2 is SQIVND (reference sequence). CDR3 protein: CASINGGVHQPQHF. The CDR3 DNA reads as TGTGCCAGTATCAATGGTGGGGTTCACCAGCCCCAGCATTTT.

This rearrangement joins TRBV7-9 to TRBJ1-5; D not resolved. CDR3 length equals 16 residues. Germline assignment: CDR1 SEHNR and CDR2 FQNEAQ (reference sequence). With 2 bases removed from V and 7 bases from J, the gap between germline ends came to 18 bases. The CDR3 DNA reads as TGTGCCAGCAGCTTAACTGGCTCCCTGGGTGGGCAGCCCCAGCATTTT. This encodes CASSLTGSLGGQPQHF.

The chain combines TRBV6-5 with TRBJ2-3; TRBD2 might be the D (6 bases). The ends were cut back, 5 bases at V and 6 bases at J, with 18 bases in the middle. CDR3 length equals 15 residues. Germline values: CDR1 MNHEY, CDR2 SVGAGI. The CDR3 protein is CASSIRDSPVDTQYF. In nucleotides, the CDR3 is TGTGCCAGCAGTATCCGGGACTCGCCCGTGGATACGCAGTATTTT.

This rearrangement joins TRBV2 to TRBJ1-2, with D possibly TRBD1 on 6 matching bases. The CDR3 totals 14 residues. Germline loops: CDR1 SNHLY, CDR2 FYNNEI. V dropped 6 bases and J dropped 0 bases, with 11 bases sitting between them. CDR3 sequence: CASSRQAANYGYTF. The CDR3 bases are TGTGCCAGCAGCCGACAGGCAGCTAACTATGGCTACACCTTC.

The CDR3 coding sequence is TGTGCCAGCAGCTTAAATAGTCGAATAGCCACAGATACGCAGTATTTT. Translating it yields CASSLNSRIATDTQYF. V and J are TRBV7-3 and TRBJ2-3; D gene ambiguous. The V gene's germline CDR1 is SGHTA and CDR2 FQGTGA. The V end lost 1 base, the J end lost 2 bases, and 13 bases lay between the germline ends. CDR3 length: 16 residues.

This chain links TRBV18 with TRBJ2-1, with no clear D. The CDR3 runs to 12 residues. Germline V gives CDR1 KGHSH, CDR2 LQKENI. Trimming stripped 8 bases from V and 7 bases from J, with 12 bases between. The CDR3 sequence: CASRPGPNEQFF. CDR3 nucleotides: TGTGCCAGCAGACCAGGTCCTAATGAGCAGTTCTTC.